The source of this T cell receptor (beta chain) is a study of blood T cells in healthy people across ages. Study-wide results and limits: Naive T cell percentage by flow cytometry tracked strongly with beta diversity. Expanded clonotype changes were possibly confounded by unknown donor CMV status.

Then a second PCR, running about 6 to 12 cycles, was carried out with a sample-barcoded 5' primer and a J-beta primer mix. In TCRdb, the 5' RACE reads were re-called with MiXCR into one record per CDR3 protein. This table holds approximately 850,000 distinct CDR3 sequences, around 45% found once. Deletions cut 5 bases from V and 1 base from J, with 13 bases between. The CDR3 consists of 15 residues. Germline V gene data show CDR1 as SGHTA and CDR2 as FQGNSA. This clonotype was found once. Its target is not known. The donors, aged roughly 6 to 90, were healthy Caucasians from Russia. The clonotype originates from a man in his 60s in good health. J is TRBJ2-3 and V is TRBV7-2; a possible D gene is TRBD2 (5 bases). Sample: blood. The DNA for the CDR3 is TGTGCCAGCAGCGAAGACGTGCGGGGCACAGATACGCAGTATTTT. It specifies CASSEDVRGTDTQYF.